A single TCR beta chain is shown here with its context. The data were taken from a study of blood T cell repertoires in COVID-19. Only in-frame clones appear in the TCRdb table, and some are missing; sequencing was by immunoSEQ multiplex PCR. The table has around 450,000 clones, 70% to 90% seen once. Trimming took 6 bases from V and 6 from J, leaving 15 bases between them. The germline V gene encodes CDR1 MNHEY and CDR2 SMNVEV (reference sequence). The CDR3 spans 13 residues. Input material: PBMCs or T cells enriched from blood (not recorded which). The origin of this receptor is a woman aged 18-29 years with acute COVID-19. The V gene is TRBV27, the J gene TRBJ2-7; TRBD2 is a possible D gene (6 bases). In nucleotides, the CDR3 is TGTGCCAGCAGAGCTTGGCGGGATATCGAGCAGTACTTC. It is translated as CASRAWRDIEQYF.